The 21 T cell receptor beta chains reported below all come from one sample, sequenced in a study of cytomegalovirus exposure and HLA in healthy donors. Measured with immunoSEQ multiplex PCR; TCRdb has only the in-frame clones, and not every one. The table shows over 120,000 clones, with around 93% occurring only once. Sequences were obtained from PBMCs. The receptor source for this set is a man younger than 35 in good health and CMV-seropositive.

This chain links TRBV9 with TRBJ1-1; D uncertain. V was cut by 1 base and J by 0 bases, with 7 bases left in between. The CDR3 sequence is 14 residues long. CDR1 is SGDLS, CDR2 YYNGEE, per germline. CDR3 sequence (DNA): TGTGCCAGCAGCGTAAGCCGGTTGAACACTGAAGCTTTCTTT. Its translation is CASSVSRLNTEAFF. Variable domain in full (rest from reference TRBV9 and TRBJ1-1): DSGVTQTPKHLITATGQRVTLRCSPRSGDLSVYWYQQSLDQGLQFLIQYYNGEERAKGNILERFSAQQFPDLHSELNLSSLELGDSALYFCASSVSRLNTEAFFGQGTRLTVV.

The CDR3 DNA sequence: TGTGCCAGCAGTCCGAGAACCGTTTGGAATGAGCAGTTCTTC. Amino acids: CASSPRTVWNEQFF. V and J are TRBV27 and TRBJ2-1; D remains ambiguous. Germline lookup yields CDR1 MNHEY and CDR2 SMNVEV (reference sequence). V was clipped by 5 bases and J by 7 bases, with 15 bases between them. The CDR3 length is 14 residues.

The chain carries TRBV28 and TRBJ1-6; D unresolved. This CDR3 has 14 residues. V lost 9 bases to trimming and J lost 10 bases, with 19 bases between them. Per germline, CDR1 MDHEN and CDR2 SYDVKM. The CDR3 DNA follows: TGTGCCAGTAGTACTCGTCCGGGTGGATCACCCCTCCACTTT. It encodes CASSTRPGGSPLHF.

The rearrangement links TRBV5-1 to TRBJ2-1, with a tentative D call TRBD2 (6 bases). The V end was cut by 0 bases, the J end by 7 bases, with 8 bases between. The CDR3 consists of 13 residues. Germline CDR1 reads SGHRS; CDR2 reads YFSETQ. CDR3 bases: TGCGCCAGCAGCTTGGAGACTAGAAATGAGCAGTTCTTC. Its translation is CASSLETRNEQFF.

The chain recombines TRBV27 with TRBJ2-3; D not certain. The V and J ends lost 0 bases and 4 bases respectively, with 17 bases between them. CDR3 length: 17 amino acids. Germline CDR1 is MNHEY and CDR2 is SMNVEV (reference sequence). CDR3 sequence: CASSLSVPNIEPDTQYF. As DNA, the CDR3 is TGTGCCAGCAGTTTATCGGTTCCGAATATAGAACCAGATACGCAGTATTTT.

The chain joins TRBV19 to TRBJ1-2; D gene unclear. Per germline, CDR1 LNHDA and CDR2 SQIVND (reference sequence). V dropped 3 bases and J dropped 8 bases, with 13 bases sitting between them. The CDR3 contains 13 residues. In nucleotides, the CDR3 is TGTGCCAGTAGTATTGCGGGAAGTCGGGGCTACACCTTC. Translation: CASSIAGSRGYTF.

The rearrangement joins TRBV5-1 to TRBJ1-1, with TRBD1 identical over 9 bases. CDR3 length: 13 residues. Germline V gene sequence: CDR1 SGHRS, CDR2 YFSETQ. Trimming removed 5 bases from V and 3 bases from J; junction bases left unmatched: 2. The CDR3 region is CASSRTGDTEAFF. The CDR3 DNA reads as TGCGCCAGCAGTCGGACAGGGGACACTGAAGCTTTCTTT.

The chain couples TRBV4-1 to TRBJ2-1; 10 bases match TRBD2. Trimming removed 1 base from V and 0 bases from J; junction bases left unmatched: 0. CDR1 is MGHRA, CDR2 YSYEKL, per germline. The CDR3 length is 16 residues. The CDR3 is CASSQASGSSYNEQFF. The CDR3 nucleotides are TGCGCCAGCAGCCAAGCTAGCGGGAGCTCCTACAATGAGCAGTTCTTC.

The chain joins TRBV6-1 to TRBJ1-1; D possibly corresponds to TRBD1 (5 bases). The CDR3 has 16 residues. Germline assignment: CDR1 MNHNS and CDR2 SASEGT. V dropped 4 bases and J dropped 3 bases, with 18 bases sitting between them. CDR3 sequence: CASSAQAEVGYTEAFF. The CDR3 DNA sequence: TGTGCCAGCAGTGCACAGGCCGAAGTGGGTTACACTGAAGCTTTCTTT.

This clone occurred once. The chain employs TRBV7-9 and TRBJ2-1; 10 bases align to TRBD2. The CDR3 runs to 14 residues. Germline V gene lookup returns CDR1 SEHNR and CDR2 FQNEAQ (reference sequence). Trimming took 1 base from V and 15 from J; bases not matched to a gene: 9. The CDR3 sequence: CASSLELAGGLGFF. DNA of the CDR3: TGTGCCAGCAGCTTAGAGTTAGCGGGAGGTCTAGGGTTCTTC.

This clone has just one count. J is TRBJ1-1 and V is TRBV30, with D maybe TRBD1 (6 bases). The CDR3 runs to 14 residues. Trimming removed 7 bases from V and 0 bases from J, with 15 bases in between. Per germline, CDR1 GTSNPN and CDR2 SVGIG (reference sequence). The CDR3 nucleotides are TGTGCCTTAGGCCAGGGGCCTCTGAACACTGAAGCTTTCTTT. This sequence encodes CALGQGPLNTEAFF.

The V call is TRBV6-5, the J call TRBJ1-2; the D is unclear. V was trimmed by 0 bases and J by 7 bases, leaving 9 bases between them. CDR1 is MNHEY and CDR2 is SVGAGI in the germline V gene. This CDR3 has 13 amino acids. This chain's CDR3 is CASSYSRGGGYTF. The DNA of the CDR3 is TGTGCCAGCAGTTACTCGCGAGGAGGTGGCTACACCTTC.

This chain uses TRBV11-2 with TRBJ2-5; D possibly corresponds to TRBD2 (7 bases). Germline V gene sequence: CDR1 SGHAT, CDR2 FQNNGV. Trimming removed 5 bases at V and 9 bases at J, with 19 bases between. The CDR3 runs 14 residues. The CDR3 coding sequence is TGTGCCAGCAGCCTTCTAACGGAGGGGGGGGCCCAGTACTTC. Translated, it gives CASSLLTEGGAQYF.

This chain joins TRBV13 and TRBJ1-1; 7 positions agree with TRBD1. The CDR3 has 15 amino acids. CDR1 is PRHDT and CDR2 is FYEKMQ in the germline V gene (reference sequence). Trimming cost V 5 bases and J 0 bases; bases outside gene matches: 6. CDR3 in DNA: TGTGCCAGCAGCGCGGGACAGTACTTGAACACTGAAGCTTTCTTT. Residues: CASSAGQYLNTEAFF.

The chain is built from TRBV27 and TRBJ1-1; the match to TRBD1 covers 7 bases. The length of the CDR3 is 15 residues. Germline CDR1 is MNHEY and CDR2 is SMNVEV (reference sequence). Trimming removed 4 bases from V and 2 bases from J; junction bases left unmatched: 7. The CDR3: CASSSIGDSNTEAFF. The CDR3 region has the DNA TGTGCCAGCAGTTCTATAGGGGACAGTAACACTGAAGCTTTCTTT.

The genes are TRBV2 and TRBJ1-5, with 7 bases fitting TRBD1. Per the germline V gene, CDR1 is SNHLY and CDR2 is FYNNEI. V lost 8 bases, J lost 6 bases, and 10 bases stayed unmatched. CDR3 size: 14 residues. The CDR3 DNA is TGTGCCAGCGGACCGACACAGGGGCCTCAGCCCCAGCATTTT. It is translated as CASGPTQGPQPQHF.

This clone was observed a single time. The CDR3 is CASSQETSGSYEQYF. In DNA form, the CDR3 reads TGCGCCAGCAGCCAAGAAACTAGCGGGAGCTACGAGCAGTACTTC. The chain recombines TRBV4-1 with TRBJ2-7; 11 nucleotides line up with TRBD2. Losses at the gene ends were 0 bases for V and 3 bases for J; bases not matched to a gene: 1. The CDR3 extends over 15 amino acids. Germline V gene sequence: CDR1 MGHRA, CDR2 YSYEKL.

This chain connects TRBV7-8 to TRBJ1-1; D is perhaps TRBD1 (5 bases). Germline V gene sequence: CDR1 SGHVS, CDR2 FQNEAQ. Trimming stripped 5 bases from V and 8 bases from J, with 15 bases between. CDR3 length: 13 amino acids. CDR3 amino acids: CASSPDRWGEAFF. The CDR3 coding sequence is TGTGCCAGCAGCCCTGACAGATGGGGAGAAGCTTTCTTT.

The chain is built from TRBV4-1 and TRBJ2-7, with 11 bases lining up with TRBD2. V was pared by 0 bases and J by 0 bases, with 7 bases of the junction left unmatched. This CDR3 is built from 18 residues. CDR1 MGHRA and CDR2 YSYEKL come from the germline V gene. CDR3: CASSQDRTSGHPSYEQYF. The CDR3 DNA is TGCGCCAGCAGCCAAGATAGGACTAGCGGGCATCCCTCCTACGAGCAGTACTTC.

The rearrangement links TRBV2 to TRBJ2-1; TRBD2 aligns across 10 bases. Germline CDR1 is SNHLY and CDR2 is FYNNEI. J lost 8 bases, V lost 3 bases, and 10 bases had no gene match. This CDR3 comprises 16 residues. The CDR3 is CASSDPLAGSGYEQFF. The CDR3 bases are TGTGCCAGCAGTGACCCACTAGCGGGGAGTGGATATGAGCAGTTCTTC. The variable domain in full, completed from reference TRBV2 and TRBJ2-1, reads EPEVTQTPSHQVTQMGQEVILRCVPISNHLYFYWYRQILGQKVEFLVSFYNNEISEKSEIFDDQFSVERPDGSNFTLKIRSTKLEDSAMYFCASSDPLAGSGYEQFFGPGTRLTVL.

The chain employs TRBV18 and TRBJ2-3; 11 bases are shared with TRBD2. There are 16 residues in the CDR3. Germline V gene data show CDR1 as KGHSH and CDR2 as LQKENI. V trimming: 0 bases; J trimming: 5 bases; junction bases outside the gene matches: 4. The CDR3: CASSPPGTSGRDTQYF. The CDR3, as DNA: TGTGCCAGCTCACCACCTGGGACTAGCGGTAGAGATACGCAGTATTTT. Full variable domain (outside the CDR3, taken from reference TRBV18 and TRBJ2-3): NAGVMQNPRHLVRRRGQEARLRCSPMKGHSHVYWYRQLPEEGLKFMVYLQKENIIDESGMPKERFSAEFPKEGPSILRIQQVVRGDSAAYFCASSPPGTSGRDTQYFGPGTRLTVL.